This T cell receptor (beta chain) was retrieved from a study of blood T cell repertoires in COVID-19. Study overall: Samples of COVID-19 (acute and convalescent) were obtained from the United States, Italy and Spain. Nucleic acid was either cDNA or gDNA, and it came from T cells, B-cell-depleted T cells, or PBMCs.

Original processing notes: Reference gene primers were amplified, and this amplification served to estimate nucleated cell counts. Measured with immunoSEQ multiplex PCR; TCRdb has only the in-frame clones, and not every one. For V, J and clone size, that table is used; D and trimming come from the DNA. The table lists tens of thousands of clones, 70% to 90% of them singletons. The CDR3 covers 15 residues. V shed 4 bases, J shed 2 bases, and the junction held 5 bases outside the gene matches. Germline V gene data show CDR1 as ENHRY and CDR2 as SYGVKD. The source material was peripheral blood. This receptor was taken from a woman older than 75 with acute or convalescent COVID-19. The chain has TRBV10-3 and TRBJ1-5; TRBD1 aligns across 7 bases. The CDR3, as DNA: TGTGCCATCAGTGTAACAGGGGCTGGCAATCAGCCCCAGCATTTT. It translates to CAISVTGAGNQPQHF.